These 25 T cell receptor beta chains originate from one sample sequenced in a study of T cell responses to AZD1222 COVID-19 vaccine. Using immunoSEQ multiplex PCR, the repertoire was profiled, and TCRdb retains in-frame clones only, with some absent. The repertoire has approximately 130,000 clones, under 95% of them found once; the top ten carry more than 4.5%. Here the sequenced sample was peripheral blood, taken on day 0 of AZD1222 vaccination. The source of these receptors is an adult in good health.

V is TRBV7-3 and J is TRBJ2-1; 10 bases match TRBD2. Per germline, CDR1 SGHTA and CDR2 FQGTGA. The CDR3 length is 16 residues. V lost 5 bases and J lost 5; bases outside the gene matches: 9. CDR3 protein: CASSPSGSGRHNEQFF. CDR3 DNA sequence: TGTGCCAGCAGCCCGTCGGGTAGCGGGAGGCACAATGAGCAGTTCTTC.

The genes are TRBV7-9 and TRBJ1-2; D is undetermined. V was clipped by 5 bases and J by 4 bases, with 8 bases between them. Germline CDR1 reads SEHNR; CDR2 reads FQNEAQ (reference sequence). The CDR3 contains 12 residues. In DNA, the CDR3 is TGTGCCAGCAGCCCTCAGATCTATGGCTACACCTTC. Translation: CASSPQIYGYTF.

V gene TRBV6-5 combines with J gene TRBJ1-6; TRBD1 aligns across 7 bases. Germline trimming cut 5 bases from V and 9 bases from J; bases unmatched to any gene: 7. The germline CDR1 and CDR2 sequences are MNHEY and SVGAGI. This CDR3 comprises 14 residues. The CDR3 spells CASSPGGNSSPLHF. The DNA for the CDR3 is TGTGCCAGCAGTCCAGGGGGTAATAGTTCACCCCTCCACTTT.

The gene calls are TRBV3-1 (or the pseudogene TRBV3-2) and TRBJ2-3, with unresolved D. The germline V gene encodes CDR1 LGHDT and CDR2 YNNKEL (reference sequence). V lost 2 bases and J 9 bases, leaving 9 bases between the germline ends. There are 12 residues in the CDR3. CDR3 nucleotides: TGTGCCAGCAGCCAAATAGTTGACACGCAGTATTTT. Translation gives CASSQIVDTQYF.

The chain recombines TRBV6-5 with TRBJ1-5, with D unclear. Germline lookup yields CDR1 MNHEY and CDR2 SVGAGI. The V gene lost 4 bases and the J gene lost 6 bases, with 19 bases spanning the gap. CDR3 length: 16 residues. DNA for the CDR3: TGTGCCAGCAGTTCAACCGGGCCCATGGTAGGTCAGCCCCAGCATTTT. This codes for CASSSTGPMVGQPQHF.

This clone was picked up one time. The chain combines TRBV7-9 with TRBJ1-2; tentative D call: TRBD1 (5 bases). CDR1 and CDR2 from the germline V gene are SEHNR and FQNEAQ (reference sequence). Trimming removed 5 bases at V and 6 bases at J, with 13 bases between. The length of the CDR3 is 13 residues. This CDR3 is CASSLRGEDGYTF. CDR3 DNA: TGTGCCAGCAGCCTGCGGGGGGAAGATGGCTACACCTTC.

The chain links TRBV19 to TRBJ1-1; D is unresolved. With 4 bases removed from V and 11 bases from J, the gap between germline ends came to 20 bases. CDR3 length equals 14 residues. Germline-derived CDR1 and CDR2 are LNHDA and SQIVND (reference sequence). CDR3 sequence reads: CASSNTGGPAGAFF. In DNA form, the CDR3 reads TGTGCCAGTAGTAACACCGGAGGCCCCGCGGGGGCTTTCTTT.

In its sample, this clone was seen once. The rearrangement links TRBV5-5 to TRBJ2-1; no firm D call. This CDR3 spans 11 amino acids. The germline CDR1 and CDR2 sequences are SGHKS and YYEKEE (reference sequence). Deletions cut 5 bases from V and 10 bases from J, with 10 bases between. The CDR3 DNA reads as TGTGCCAGCAGGTCCAGGACGGAGCAGTTCTTC. Its translation is CASRSRTEQFF.

J is TRBJ1-5 and V is TRBV6-5; perhaps TRBD1 as D (5 bases). With 1 base removed from V and 3 bases from J, the gap between germline ends came to 13 bases. Germline loops: CDR1 MNHEY, CDR2 SVGAGI. The CDR3 runs 16 residues. The CDR3 nucleotides read TGTGCCAGCAGTTACTATGGGACCGAGCTCAATCAGCCCCAGCATTTT. Translation gives CASSYYGTELNQPQHF.

This clone was recorded only once. The chain recombines TRBV7-8 with TRBJ2-7, with no clear D. Trimming shortened V by 3 bases and J by 4 bases, and 4 bases separated the two germline ends. This CDR3 region has 11 residues. The V gene's germline CDR1 is SGHVS and CDR2 FQNEAQ. In DNA, the CDR3 is TGTGCCAGCAGCTTGCGTTACGAGCAGTACTTC. It yields the protein CASSLRYEQYF.

This chain links TRBV19 with TRBJ2-7, with 8 nucleotides matching TRBD2. Germline CDR1 and CDR2: LNHDA and SQIVND (reference sequence). The CDR3 loop spans 14 amino acids. Trimming at V came to 8 bases and at J to 4 bases, leaving 10 bases not matched to a gene. The chain's CDR3 is CASSFTSGTYEQYF. Written as DNA, the CDR3 is TGTGCCAGTTCATTCACTAGCGGTACTTACGAGCAGTACTTC.

This clone was seen once. The rearrangement links TRBV6-5 to TRBJ1-2; no definite D call. The CDR3 covers 16 residues. Germline V gene data show CDR1 as MNHEY and CDR2 as SVGAGI. V shed 0 bases and J shed 1 base, with 12 bases lying between them. The CDR3 DNA sequence: TGTGCCAGCAGTTACTCGGAGGTAGCCCTTAACTATGGCTACACCTTC. Amino acids: CASSYSEVALNYGYTF.

The table lists this clone with a count of one. CDR3 residues: CAWRTGTEGNTIYF. The CDR3 bases are TGTGCCTGGAGAACCGGGACAGAAGGAAACACCATATATTTT. J is TRBJ1-3 and V is TRBV30, with TRBD1 identical over 7 bases. Per germline, CDR1 GTSNPN and CDR2 SVGIG (reference sequence). The V and J ends lost 3 bases and 4 bases, in that order; junction bases with no gene match: 6. The CDR3 is 14 amino acids. The whole variable domain, filled in from reference TRBV30 and TRBJ1-3, reads SQTIHQWPATLVQPVGSPLSLECTVEGTSNPNLYWYRQAAGRGLQLLFYSVGIGQISSEVPQNLSASRPQDRQFILSSKKLLLSDSGFYLCAWRTGTEGNTIYFGEGSWLTVV.

The chain uses TRBV7-2 and TRBJ2-3, with 9 bases aligning to TRBD2. The length of the CDR3 is 16 residues. Germline values: CDR1 SGHTA, CDR2 FQGNSA. Trimming removed 4 bases from V and 1 base from J; junction bases left unmatched: 6. For the CDR3, the DNA is TGTGCCAGCAGCTCGCCCATAGCGGGAGGCACAGATACGCAGTATTTT. Translating it yields CASSSPIAGGTDTQYF.

The chain recombines TRBV9 with TRBJ2-2, with D possibly called TRBD1 or TRBD2 (5 bases each). This CDR3 is 16 amino acids long. Germline assignment: CDR1 SGDLS and CDR2 YYNGEE. V was clipped by 0 bases and J by 6 bases, with 15 bases between them. The CDR3 loop reads CASSVAGTPTSGELFF. CDR3 nucleotide sequence: TGTGCCAGCAGCGTAGCCGGGACCCCTACGTCCGGGGAGCTGTTTTTT.

This clone has a single count. The V and J genes are TRBV6-6 and TRBJ2-1; D may be TRBD1 (6 bases). CDR1 and CDR2 (germline): MNHNY, SVGAGI (reference sequence). Trimming removed 4 bases at V and 10 bases at J, with 14 bases between. The CDR3 extends over 13 amino acids. CDR3 protein: CASSWDKGLEQFF. CDR3 DNA: TGTGCCAGCAGTTGGGACAAGGGTCTCGAGCAGTTCTTC.

The chain has TRBV29-1 and TRBJ2-5; TRBD1 matches at 11 bases. The V gene end was trimmed by 6 bases and the J gene end by 4 bases; junction bases not matched to a gene: 7. The CDR3 covers 14 residues. Germline loops: CDR1 SQVTM, CDR2 ANQGSEA. The CDR3 loop reads CSVQRTGGSETQYF. In nucleotides, the CDR3 is TGCAGCGTACAAAGGACAGGGGGCTCAGAGACCCAGTACTTC.

The chain couples TRBV21-1 to TRBJ2-2; the table names TRBD1, a call not compared with the DNA. TRBV21-1 is annotated as a pseudogene. This CDR3 spans 16 amino acids. CDR3 DNA sequence: TGTGCCAGCAGCAAGGACAGGGGTCGGAACACCGGGGAGCTGTTTTTT. Protein product: CASSKDRGRNTGELFF.

The CDR3 loop reads CASSRVTGGKAFF. The CDR3 DNA is TGTGCCAGCAGTAGGGTGACAGGGGGCAAGGCTTTCTTT. This sequence joins TRBV6-5 and TRBJ1-1; TRBD1 aligns across 10 bases. The trim removed 5 bases at V and 11 bases at J, leaving 8 bases unmatched. The CDR3 consists of 13 residues. Germline V gene sequence: CDR1 MNHEY, CDR2 SVGAGI.

This chain connects TRBV3-1 (or the pseudogene TRBV3-2) to TRBJ1-3; D might be TRBD1 (5 bases). V lost 6 bases to trimming and J lost 1 base, with 7 bases between them. This CDR3 has 13 residues. Germline V lookup: CDR1 LGHDT, CDR2 YNNKEL (reference sequence). CDR3 loop: CASRRQSGNTIYF. As DNA, the CDR3 is TGTGCCAGCAGACGACAGTCTGGAAACACCATATATTTT.

The genes are TRBV29-1 and TRBJ1-2, with TRBD1 as a possible D gene (5 bases). Trimming pared 6 bases from V and 5 bases from J, leaving 22 bases between. The CDR3 is made up of 15 amino acids. CDR1 SQVTM and CDR2 ANQGSEA come from the germline V gene. The DNA for the CDR3 is TGCAGCGTGGAACTCGGGCAGGGAAGAGGGTATGGCTACACCTTC. Translated, it gives CSVELGQGRGYGYTF.

The rearrangement joins TRBV13 to TRBJ1-1; D is ambiguous. Germline CDR1 and CDR2: PRHDT and FYEKMQ (reference sequence). Trimming left V 5 bases short and J 6 bases short, with 13 bases between. The CDR3 contains 13 residues. CDR3 in DNA: TGTGCCAGCAGCGCGGGTCGGCACCCTGAAGCTTTCTTT. This gives the protein CASSAGRHPEAFF.

The V call is TRBV3-1 (or the pseudogene TRBV3-2), the J call TRBJ1-6, with a possible D match to TRBD1 (6 bases). Germline V gene data show CDR1 as LGHDT and CDR2 as YNNKEL (reference sequence). Trimming cost V 2 bases and J 9 bases, with 14 bases left between them. The CDR3 has 15 amino acids. The CDR3 DNA is TGTGCCAGCAGCCAACTGGACAGCGGCGGTTCACCCCTCCACTTT. It specifies CASSQLDSGGSPLHF.

This chain connects TRBV5-4 to TRBJ1-3; 10 bases line up with TRBD1. CDR1 SGHNT and CDR2 YYREEE come from the germline V gene (reference sequence). Trimming removed 0 bases from V and 0 bases from J; junction bases left unmatched: 9. This CDR3 comprises 19 residues. The CDR3 region is CASSLVTGTGVRSGNTIYF. Here the CDR3 DNA reads TGTGCCAGCAGCTTGGTTACCGGGACAGGGGTCCGCTCTGGAAACACCATATATTTT. Supplemented by reference TRBV5-4 and TRBJ1-3, the full variable domain reads ETGVTQSPTHLIKTRGQQVTLRCSSQSGHNTVSWYQQALGQGPQFIFQYYREEENGRGNFPPRFSGLQFPNYSSELNVNALELDDSALYLCASSLVTGTGVRSGNTIYFGEGSWLTVV.

V is TRBV12-3 or TRBV12-4 and J is TRBJ1-6, with D unclear. V was clipped by 3 bases and J by 11 bases, with 11 bases between them. The CDR3 spans 13 residues. The CDR3 nucleotides are TGTGCCAGCAGTTTCTTCCGGTATCCACCCCTCCACTTT. Encoded protein: CASSFFRYPPLHF.